Presented here are 3 T cell receptor beta chains from one specimen sequenced in a study of cytomegalovirus exposure and HLA in healthy donors. Primers: 60 Vbeta forward and 13 Jbeta reverse. Profiled with immunoSEQ multiplex PCR; TCRdb holds only in-frame clones, not every one. Of about 140,000 clones in the sample, 77% were seen once. Sequencing was performed on PBMCs. These receptors came from a male donor in good health and CMV-seronegative.

The rearrangement links TRBV5-1 to TRBJ2-3; unclear D gene. CDR1 and CDR2 (germline): SGHRS, YFSETQ. V lost 2 bases and J lost 6, with 13 bases in between. This CDR3 is built from 14 residues. The CDR3 protein is CASSFPNPRDTQYF. CDR3 bases: TGCGCCAGCAGCTTCCCAAATCCCCGGGATACGCAGTATTTT. Complete variable domain (other parts from reference TRBV5-1 and TRBJ2-3): KAGVTQTPRYLIKTRGQQVTLSCSPISGHRSVSWYQQTPGQGLQFLFEYFSETQRNKGNFPGRFSGRQFSNSRSEMNVSTLELGDSALYLCASSFPNPRDTQYFGPGTRLTVL.

The V and J genes are TRBV11-3 and TRBJ2-2; 8 bases agree with TRBD1. Losses at the gene ends were 4 bases for V and 5 bases for J; bases not matched to a gene: 6. This CDR3 region has 15 residues. Germline CDR1 reads SGHNT; CDR2 reads YENEEA. The DNA for the CDR3 is TGTGCCAGCAGCTCTCAGGGGGCGCGAACCGGGGAGCTGTTTTTT. Amino acids: CASSSQGARTGELFF.

This clone came up once. This chain joins TRBV6-1 and TRBJ2-2; tentative D call: TRBD1 (6 bases). This CDR3 is built from 13 residues. Germline values: CDR1 MNHNS, CDR2 SASEGT. V was clipped by 6 bases and J by 9 bases, with 14 bases between them. As DNA, the CDR3 is TGTGCCAGCAGGGACAGCCAACCCCGGGAGCTGTTTTTT. The encoded protein is CASRDSQPRELFF.